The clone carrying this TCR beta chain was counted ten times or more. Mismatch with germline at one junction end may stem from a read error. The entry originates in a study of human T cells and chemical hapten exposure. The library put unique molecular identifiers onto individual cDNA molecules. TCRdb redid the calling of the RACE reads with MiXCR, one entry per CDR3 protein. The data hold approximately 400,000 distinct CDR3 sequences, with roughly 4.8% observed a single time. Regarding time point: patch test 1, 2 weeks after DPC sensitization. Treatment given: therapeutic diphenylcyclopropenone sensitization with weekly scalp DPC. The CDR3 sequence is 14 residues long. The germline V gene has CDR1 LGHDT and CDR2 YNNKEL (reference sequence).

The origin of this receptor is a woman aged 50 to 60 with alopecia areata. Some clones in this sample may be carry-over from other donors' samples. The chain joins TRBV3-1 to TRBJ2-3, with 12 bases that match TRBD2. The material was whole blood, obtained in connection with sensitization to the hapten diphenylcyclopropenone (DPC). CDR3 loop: CASSFTGGLAGWNF. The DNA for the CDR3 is TGTGCCAGCTCGTTCACAGGTGGACTAGCGGGGTGGAATTTT.